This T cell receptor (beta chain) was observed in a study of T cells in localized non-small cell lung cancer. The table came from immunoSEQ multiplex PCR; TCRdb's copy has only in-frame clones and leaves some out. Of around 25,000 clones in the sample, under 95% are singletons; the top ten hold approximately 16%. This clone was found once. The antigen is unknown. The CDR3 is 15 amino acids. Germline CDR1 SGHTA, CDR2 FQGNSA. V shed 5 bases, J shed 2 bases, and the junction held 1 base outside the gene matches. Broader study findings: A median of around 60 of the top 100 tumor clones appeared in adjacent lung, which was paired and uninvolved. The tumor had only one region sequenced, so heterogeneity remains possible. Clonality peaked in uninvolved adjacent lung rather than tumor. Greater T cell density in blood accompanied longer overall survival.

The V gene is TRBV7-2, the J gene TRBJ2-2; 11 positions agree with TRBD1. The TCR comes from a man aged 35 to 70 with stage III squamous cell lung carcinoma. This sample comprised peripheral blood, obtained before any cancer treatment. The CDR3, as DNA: TGTGCCAGCAGCCGGACAGGGGGCAACACCGGGGAGCTGTTTTTT. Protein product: CASSRTGGNTGELFF. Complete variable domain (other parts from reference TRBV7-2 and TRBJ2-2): GAGVSQSPSNKVTEKGKDVELRCDPISGHTALYWYRQSLGQGLEFLIYFQGNSAPDKSGLPSDRFSAERTGGSVSTLTIQRTQQEDSAVYLCASSRTGGNTGELFFGEGSRLTVL.